The clone carrying this TCR beta chain was counted many times. This entry comes from a study of human T cells and chemical hapten exposure. V was trimmed by 0 bases and J by 0 bases, leaving 12 bases between them. Germline V CDR1 and CDR2: LGHNA, YSLEER. CDR3 size: 17 residues. The study used a library that attached unique molecular identifiers to individual cDNA molecules. MiXCR, run by TCRdb on the RACE reads, gives a single entry per CDR3 protein. Of more than 85,000 distinct CDR3 sequences in the sample, about 11% were seen once. Time point: patch test 2, 6 weeks after DPC sensitization. Treatment noted: therapeutic diphenylcyclopropenone sensitization with weekly scalp DPC. The drawing of blood occurred before each patch test was applied.

This receptor was taken from a man in his forties with alopecia areata. Some clones in this sample may be carry-over from other donors' samples. The V call is TRBV4-3, the J call TRBJ1-3; D is unresolved. The sample was whole blood, taken in connection with sensitization to the hapten diphenylcyclopropenone (DPC). CDR3 in amino acids: CASSQEIPLSSGNTIYF. In DNA form, the CDR3 reads TGCGCCAGCAGCCAAGAAATTCCACTAAGCTCTGGAAACACCATATATTTT.